This T cell receptor (beta chain) originates from a study of T-cell memory formation after mild COVID-19. On the study more broadly: The study found TCR clusters largely donor specific.

In its sample, this clonotype was seen a few times. 5'RACE primed from the constant segment yielded TCR alpha and TCR beta cDNA libraries bearing sample barcodes and UMIs. TCRdb reanalysed the 5' RACE reads using MiXCR and keeps one entry per CDR3 protein. This table has more than 150,000 distinct CDR3 sequences, 18% appearing once. Trimming cost V 5 bases and J 0 bases, with 7 bases left between them. The CDR3 is 13 amino acids. CDR1 and CDR2 (germline): SGHVS, FQNEAQ. The chain employs TRBV7-8 and TRBJ1-2; D might be TRBD1 (5 bases). This receptor was identified in a man between 18 and 29 years old who had mild COVID-19 (a few samples of this study predate the infection). Cell type and time point are not known. The specimen sequenced was PBMCs or a T cell subset sorted from them (not recorded which). The CDR3 sequence is CASSRGPNYGYTF. The CDR3, as DNA: TGTGCCAGCAGCCGGGGACCTAACTATGGCTACACCTTC.